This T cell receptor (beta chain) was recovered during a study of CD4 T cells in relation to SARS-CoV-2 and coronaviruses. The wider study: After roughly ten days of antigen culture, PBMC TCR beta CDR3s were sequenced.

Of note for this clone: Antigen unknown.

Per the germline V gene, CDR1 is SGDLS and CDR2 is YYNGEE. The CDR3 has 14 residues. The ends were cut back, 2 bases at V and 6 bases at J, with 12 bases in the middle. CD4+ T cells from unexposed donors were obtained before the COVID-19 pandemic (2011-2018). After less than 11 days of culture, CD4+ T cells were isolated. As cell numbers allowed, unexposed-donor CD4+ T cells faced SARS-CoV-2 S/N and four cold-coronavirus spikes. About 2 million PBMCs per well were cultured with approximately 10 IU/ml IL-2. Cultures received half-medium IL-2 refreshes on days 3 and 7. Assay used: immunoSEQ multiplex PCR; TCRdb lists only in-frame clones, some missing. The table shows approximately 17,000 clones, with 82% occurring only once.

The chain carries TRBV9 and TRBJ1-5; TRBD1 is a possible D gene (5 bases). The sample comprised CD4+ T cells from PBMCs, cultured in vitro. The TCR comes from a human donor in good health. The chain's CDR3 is CASSVSGGSQPQHF. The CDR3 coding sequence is TGTGCCAGCAGCGTTTCTGGGGGAAGTCAGCCCCAGCATTTT.